Each of the 16 T cell receptor beta chains below was sequenced from the same sample in a study of OX40 agonist ivuxolimab in advanced cancers. Generated by immunoSEQ multiplex PCR, the TCRdb table keeps only in-frame clones and is missing some. The sample shows roughly 70,000 clones, about 89% of them seen only once. This sample comprised CD4+ or CD8+ T cells sorted from blood, obtained in a trial of the OX40 agonist ivuxolimab. The receptors originated from an adult with an advanced solid tumor such as melanoma, head and neck, liver or kidney cancer.

The chain couples TRBV7-9 to TRBJ2-7; maybe TRBD2 (6 bases). V lost 2 bases and J 1 base, leaving 9 bases between the germline ends. The CDR3 covers 14 residues. Germline V gene sequence: CDR1 SEHNR, CDR2 FQNEAQ (reference sequence). Here the CDR3 DNA reads TGTGCCAGCAGCTTAACTCGGGAGTCCTACGAGCAGTACTTC. Encoded protein: CASSLTRESYEQYF.

The chain joins TRBV18 to TRBJ2-3, with 7 bases aligning to TRBD2. CDR1 and CDR2 (germline): KGHSH, LQKENI. V lost 1 base to trimming and J lost 0 bases; unmatched junction nucleotides: 7. The CDR3 loop spans 17 amino acids. The CDR3 loop is CASSPRVISGSTDTQYF. The CDR3 DNA follows: TGTGCCAGCTCACCACGTGTCATTAGCGGGAGCACAGATACGCAGTATTTT.

The V gene is TRBV6-6, the J gene TRBJ2-2, with D perhaps assigned TRBD1 or TRBD2 (7 bases each). This CDR3 comprises 16 residues. Germline V lookup: CDR1 MNHNY, CDR2 SVGAGI (reference sequence). V shed 2 bases and J shed 5 bases, with 15 bases lying between them. The CDR3 DNA reads as TGTGCCAGCAGTTACGGGGAGGGGGCAGGGACCGGGGAGCTGTTTTTT. It specifies CASSYGEGAGTGELFF.

CDR3 in amino acids: CASSQGPSGDTQYF. CDR3 DNA: TGCGCCAGCAGCCAAGGGCCTTCGGGAGATACGCAGTATTTT. The gene calls are TRBV4-1 and TRBJ2-3; D gene unclear. CDR1 MGHRA and CDR2 YSYEKL come from the germline V gene. The V gene lost 1 base and the J gene lost 5 bases, with 10 bases spanning the gap. The CDR3 is 14 amino acids.

The chain carries TRBV5-5 and TRBJ2-1; D not certain. The CDR3 extends over 15 amino acids. Germline loops: CDR1 SGHKS, CDR2 YYEKEE (reference sequence). Trimming took 4 bases from V and 0 from J, leaving 11 bases between them. CDR3 residues: CASSLDWSSYNEQFF. The DNA for the CDR3 is TGTGCCAGCAGCCTCGACTGGAGCTCCTACAATGAGCAGTTCTTC.

V and J are TRBV29-1 and TRBJ2-2; D is perhaps TRBD1 or TRBD2 (5 bases each). The V end was cut by 6 bases, the J end by 6 bases, with 20 bases between. The CDR3 totals 15 residues. Germline CDR1 and CDR2: SQVTM and ANQGSEA. The chain's CDR3 is CSVVRGVDSSGELFF. For the CDR3, the DNA is TGCAGCGTGGTAAGGGGAGTCGATTCCTCCGGGGAGCTGTTTTTT.

The J gene is TRBJ1-1, the V gene TRBV7-6; 8 bases map to TRBD1. This CDR3 has 16 amino acids. The germline V gene encodes CDR1 SGHVS and CDR2 FNYEAQ. V trimming: 5 bases; J trimming: 5 bases; junction bases outside the gene matches: 13. The CDR3 region is CASSPPGQGKGTEAFF. The CDR3 coding sequence is TGTGCCAGCAGCCCGCCCGGACAGGGAAAAGGAACTGAAGCTTTCTTT.

CDR3 amino acids: CASSQDSGGYEQYF. The CDR3 DNA is TGCGCCAGCAGCCAAGATAGCGGAGGTTACGAGCAGTACTTC. V gene TRBV4-3 combines with J gene TRBJ2-7; weak D call: TRBD2 (6 bases). V lost 0 bases, J lost 4 bases, and 10 bases lay in between. Germline values: CDR1 LGHNA, CDR2 YSLEER. This CDR3 is built from 14 residues.

The chain links TRBV29-1 to TRBJ1-5, with TRBD1 matching 9 bases. The CDR3 runs to 13 residues. The germline CDR1 and CDR2 sequences are SQVTM and ANQGSEA. Trimming removed 7 bases from V and 5 bases from J; junction bases left unmatched: 6. In DNA form, the CDR3 reads TGCAGCGCAACAGGGGGCAGTCATCAGCCCCAGCATTTT. It encodes CSATGGSHQPQHF.

Of note for this clone: The same CDR3 also results from other DNA sequences found in this sample. The chain couples TRBV5-8 to TRBJ1-2; 8 positions match TRBD1. The ends lost 5 bases at V and 4 bases at J; junction bases unmatched: 7. The CDR3 is 14 residues long. Looked up from germline, CDR1 is SGHTS and CDR2 is YDEGEE. The CDR3 is CASSPGQGSYGYTF. The CDR3 DNA is TGTGCCAGCAGTCCTGGACAGGGTAGCTATGGCTACACCTTC.

The V and J genes are TRBV15 and TRBJ2-7; the match to TRBD2 covers 10 bases. The CDR3 has 14 amino acids. Germline V gene lookup returns CDR1 LNHNV and CDR2 YYDKDF (reference sequence). J was trimmed by 3 bases and V by 3 bases; bases with no gene match: 2. The CDR3 coding sequence is TGTGCCACCAGCAGTGAGCGGGGGGGCTACGAGCAGTACTTC. Translation: CATSSERGGYEQYF. Together with reference TRBV15 and TRBJ2-7, the CDR3 gives the full variable domain: DAMVIQNPRYQVTQFGKPVTLSCSQTLNHNVMYWYQQKSSQAPKLLFHYYDKDFNNEADTPDNFQSRRPNTSFCFLDIRSPGLGDTAMYLCATSSERGGYEQYFGPGTRLTVT.

This chain connects TRBV19 to TRBJ1-2, with D hard to call. CDR1 is LNHDA, CDR2 SQIVND, per germline (reference sequence). V lost 3 bases and J lost 1, with 9 bases in between. The CDR3 runs 14 residues. Here the CDR3 reads CASSMGSLNYGYTF. CDR3 bases: TGTGCCAGTAGTATGGGCAGTCTTAACTATGGCTACACCTTC. Looking up the rest from reference TRBV19 and TRBJ1-2 gives the full variable domain: DGGITQSPKYLFRKEGQNVTLSCEQNLNHDAMYWYRQDPGQGLRLIYYSQIVNDFQKGDIAEGYSVSREKKESFPLTVTSAQKNPTAFYLCASSMGSLNYGYTFGSGTRLTVV.

V usage is TRBV7-9 and J usage is TRBJ2-1; D is unresolved. The germline V and J ends were trimmed by 4 bases and 0 bases, with 7 bases remaining between them. Germline-derived CDR1 and CDR2 are SEHNR and FQNEAQ (reference sequence). The CDR3 consists of 14 residues. The CDR3 DNA follows: TGTGCCAGCAGCTCGGTAAGCTCCTACAATGAGCAGTTCTTC. Protein: CASSSVSSYNEQFF.

The chain combines TRBV7-9 with TRBJ1-1; D is unclear. The CDR3 covers 13 residues. Trimming removed 1 base from V and 6 bases from J, with 9 bases in between. Germline assignment: CDR1 SEHNR and CDR2 FQNEAQ (reference sequence). This CDR3 is CASSLGPGAEAFF. The CDR3 region has the DNA TGTGCCAGCAGCTTAGGCCCAGGAGCTGAAGCTTTCTTT.

The genes are TRBV9 and TRBJ2-2, with 11 bases lining up with TRBD2. Germline-derived CDR1 and CDR2 are SGDLS and YYNGEE. The trim removed 4 bases at V and 4 bases at J, leaving 6 bases unmatched. CDR3 size: 16 residues. The CDR3 is CASSPLAGGRTGELFF. Written as DNA, the CDR3 is TGTGCCAGCAGCCCATTAGCGGGGGGGCGCACCGGGGAGCTGTTTTTT.

The rearrangement links TRBV5-6 to TRBJ2-7; D remains unclear. Germline CDR1 SGHDT, CDR2 YYEEEE. V lost 2 bases and J 3 bases, leaving 9 bases between the germline ends. The CDR3 has 13 amino acids. The CDR3 DNA reads TGTGCCAGCAGCTTCGGCCAAAGCTACGAGCAGTACTTC. This sequence encodes CASSFGQSYEQYF.